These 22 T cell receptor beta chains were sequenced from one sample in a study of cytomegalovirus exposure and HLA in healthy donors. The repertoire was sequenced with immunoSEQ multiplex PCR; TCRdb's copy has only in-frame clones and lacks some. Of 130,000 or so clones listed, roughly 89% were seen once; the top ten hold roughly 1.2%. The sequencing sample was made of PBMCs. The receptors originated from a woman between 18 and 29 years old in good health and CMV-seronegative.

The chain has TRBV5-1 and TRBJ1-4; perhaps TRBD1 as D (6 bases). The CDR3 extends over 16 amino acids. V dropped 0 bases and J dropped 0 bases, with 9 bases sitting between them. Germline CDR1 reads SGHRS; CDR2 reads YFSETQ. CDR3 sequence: CASSLGTVATNEKLFF. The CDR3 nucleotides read TGCGCCAGCAGCTTGGGGACAGTTGCAACTAATGAAAAACTGTTTTTT.

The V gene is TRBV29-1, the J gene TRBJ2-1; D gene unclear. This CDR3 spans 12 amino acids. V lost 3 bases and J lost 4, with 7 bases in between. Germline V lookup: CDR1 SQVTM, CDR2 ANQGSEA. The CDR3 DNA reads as TGCAGCGTTGACTCGAGTTACAATGAGCAGTTCTTC. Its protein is CSVDSSYNEQFF.

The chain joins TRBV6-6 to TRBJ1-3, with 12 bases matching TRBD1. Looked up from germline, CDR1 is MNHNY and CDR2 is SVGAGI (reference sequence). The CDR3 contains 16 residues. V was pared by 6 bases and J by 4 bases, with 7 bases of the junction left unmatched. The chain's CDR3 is CASSGTGGYQGNTIYF. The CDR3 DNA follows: TGTGCCAGCAGCGGGACAGGGGGCTATCAGGGAAACACCATATATTTT.

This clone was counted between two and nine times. For the CDR3, the DNA is TGTGCCAGCACACCTAGCGGGGGGCTGTCCTACGAGCAGTACTTC. Translated: CASTPSGGLSYEQYF. This chain links TRBV19 with TRBJ2-7, with 11 bases that match TRBD2. In germline, CDR1 is LNHDA, CDR2 SQIVND (reference sequence). There are 15 residues in the CDR3. Trimming cost V 9 bases and J 1 base; bases outside gene matches: 8.

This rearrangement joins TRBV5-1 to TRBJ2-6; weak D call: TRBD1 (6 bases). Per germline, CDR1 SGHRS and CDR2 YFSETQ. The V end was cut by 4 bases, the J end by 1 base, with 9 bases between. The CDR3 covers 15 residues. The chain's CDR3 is CASSQTGSGANVLTF. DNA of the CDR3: TGCGCCAGCAGCCAAACAGGGTCTGGGGCCAACGTCCTGACTTTC.

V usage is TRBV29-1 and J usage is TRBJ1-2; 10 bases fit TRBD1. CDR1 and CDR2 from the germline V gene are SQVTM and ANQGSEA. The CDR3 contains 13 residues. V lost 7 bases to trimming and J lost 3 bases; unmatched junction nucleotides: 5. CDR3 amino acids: CSARGQGDYGYTF. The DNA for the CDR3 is TGCAGCGCCCGCGGACAGGGGGACTATGGCTACACCTTC.

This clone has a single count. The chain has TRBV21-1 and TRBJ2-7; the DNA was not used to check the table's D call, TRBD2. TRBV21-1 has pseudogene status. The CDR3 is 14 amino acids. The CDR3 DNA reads TGTGCCAGCAGTTTGACCAGACCGACTTCGTGGCAGTACTTC. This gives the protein CASSLTRPTSWQYF.

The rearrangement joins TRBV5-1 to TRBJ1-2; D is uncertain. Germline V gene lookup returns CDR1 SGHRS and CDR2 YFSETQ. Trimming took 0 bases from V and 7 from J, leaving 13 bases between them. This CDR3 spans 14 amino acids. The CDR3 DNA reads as TGCGCCAGCAGCTTGGAGGACTGGAATGCTGGCTACACCTTC. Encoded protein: CASSLEDWNAGYTF.

The CDR3 DNA sequence: TGTGCCAGCAGCACAACAGGGGGGCGAGGGATGGGGACAGATACGCAGTATTTT. It is translated as CASSTTGGRGMGTDTQYF. The chain has TRBV5-6 and TRBJ2-3; 8 bases align to TRBD1. V was pared by 4 bases and J by 3 bases, with 16 bases of the junction left unmatched. Germline V gives CDR1 SGHDT, CDR2 YYEEEE. The CDR3 loop spans 18 amino acids.

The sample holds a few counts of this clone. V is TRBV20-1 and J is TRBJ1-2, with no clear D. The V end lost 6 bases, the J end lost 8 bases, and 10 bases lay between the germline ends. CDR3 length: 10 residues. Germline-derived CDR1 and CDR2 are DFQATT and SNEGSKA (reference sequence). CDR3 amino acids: CSATKRGYTF. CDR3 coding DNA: TGCAGTGCCACCAAGAGGGGCTACACCTTC.

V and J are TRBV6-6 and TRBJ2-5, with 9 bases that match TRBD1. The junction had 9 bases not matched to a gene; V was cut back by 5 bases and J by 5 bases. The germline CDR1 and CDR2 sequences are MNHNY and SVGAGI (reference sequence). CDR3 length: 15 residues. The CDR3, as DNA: TGTGCCAGCAGTCCCTGGACAGGGGATATGGAGACCCAGTACTTC. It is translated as CASSPWTGDMETQYF.

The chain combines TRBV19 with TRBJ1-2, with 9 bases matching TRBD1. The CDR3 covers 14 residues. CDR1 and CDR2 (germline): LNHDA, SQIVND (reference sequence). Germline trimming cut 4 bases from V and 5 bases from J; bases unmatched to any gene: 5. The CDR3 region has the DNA TGTGCCAGTAGTACCCCGGACAGGGGTTATGGCTACACCTTC. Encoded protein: CASSTPDRGYGYTF.

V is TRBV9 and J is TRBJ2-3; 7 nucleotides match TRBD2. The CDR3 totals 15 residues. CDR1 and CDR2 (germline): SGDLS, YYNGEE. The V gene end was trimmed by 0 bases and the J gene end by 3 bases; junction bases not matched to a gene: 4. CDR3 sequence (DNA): TGTGCCAGCAGCGTAGGTCTAGCGGATACAGATACGCAGTATTTT. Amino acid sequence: CASSVGLADTDTQYF.

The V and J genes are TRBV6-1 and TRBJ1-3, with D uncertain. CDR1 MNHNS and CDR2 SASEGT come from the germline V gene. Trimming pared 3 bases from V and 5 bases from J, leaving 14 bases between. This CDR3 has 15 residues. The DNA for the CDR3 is TGTGCCAGCAGTGATTTGGCCATACAAAGAAACACCATATATTTT. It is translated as CASSDLAIQRNTIYF.

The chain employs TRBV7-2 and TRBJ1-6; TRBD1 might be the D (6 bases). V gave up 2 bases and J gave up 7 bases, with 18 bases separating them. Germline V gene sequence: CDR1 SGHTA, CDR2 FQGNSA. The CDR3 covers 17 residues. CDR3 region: CASSLFPGGGSNSPLHF. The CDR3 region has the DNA TGTGCCAGCAGCTTATTCCCCGGGGGGGGCTCGAATTCACCCCTCCACTTT. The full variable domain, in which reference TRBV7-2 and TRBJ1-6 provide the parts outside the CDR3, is GAGVSQSPSNKVTEKGKDVELRCDPISGHTALYWYRQSLGQGLEFLIYFQGNSAPDKSGLPSDRFSAERTGGSVSTLTIQRTQQEDSAVYLCASSLFPGGGSNSPLHFGNGTRLTVT.

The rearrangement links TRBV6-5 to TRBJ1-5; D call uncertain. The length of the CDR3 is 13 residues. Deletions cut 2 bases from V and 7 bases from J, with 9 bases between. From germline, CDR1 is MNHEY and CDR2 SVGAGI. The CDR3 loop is CASSYLREQPQHF. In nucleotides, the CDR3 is TGTGCCAGCAGTTACCTACGGGAGCAGCCCCAGCATTTT.

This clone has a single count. CDR3 protein: CASVRQGDTGELFF. The CDR3 DNA follows: TGTGCCAGCGTCCGACAGGGGGACACCGGGGAGCTGTTTTTT. The rearrangement links TRBV6-5 to TRBJ2-2; 9 bases fit TRBD1. CDR1 MNHEY and CDR2 SVGAGI come from the germline V gene. V shed 8 bases, J shed 3 bases, and the junction held 4 bases outside the gene matches. The CDR3 spans 14 residues.

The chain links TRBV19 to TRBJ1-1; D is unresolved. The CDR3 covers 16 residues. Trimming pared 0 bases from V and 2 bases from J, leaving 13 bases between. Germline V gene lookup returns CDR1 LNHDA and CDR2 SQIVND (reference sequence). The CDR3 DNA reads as TGTGCCAGTAGTATAGATTGGGAGTCCCGAAACACTGAAGCTTTCTTT. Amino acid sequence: CASSIDWESRNTEAFF.

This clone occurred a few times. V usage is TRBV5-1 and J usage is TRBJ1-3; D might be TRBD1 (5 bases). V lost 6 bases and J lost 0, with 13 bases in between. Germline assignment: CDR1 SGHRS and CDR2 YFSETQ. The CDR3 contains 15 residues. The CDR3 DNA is TGCGCCAGCACCGCGGACATTATCTCTGGAAACACCATATATTTT. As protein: CASTADIISGNTIYF.

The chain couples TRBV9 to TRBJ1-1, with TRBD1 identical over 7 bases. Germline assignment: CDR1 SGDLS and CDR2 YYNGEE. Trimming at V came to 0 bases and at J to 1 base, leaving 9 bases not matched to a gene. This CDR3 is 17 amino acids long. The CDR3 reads CASSVVGTERTNTEAFF. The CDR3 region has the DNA TGTGCCAGCAGCGTAGTCGGGACAGAACGAACGAACACTGAAGCTTTCTTT.

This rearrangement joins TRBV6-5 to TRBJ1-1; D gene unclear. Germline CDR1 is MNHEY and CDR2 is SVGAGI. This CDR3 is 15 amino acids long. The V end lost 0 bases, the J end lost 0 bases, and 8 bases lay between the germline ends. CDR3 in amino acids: CASSYSRDLNTEAFF. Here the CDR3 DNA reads TGTGCCAGCAGTTACTCGCGGGATTTGAACACTGAAGCTTTCTTT.

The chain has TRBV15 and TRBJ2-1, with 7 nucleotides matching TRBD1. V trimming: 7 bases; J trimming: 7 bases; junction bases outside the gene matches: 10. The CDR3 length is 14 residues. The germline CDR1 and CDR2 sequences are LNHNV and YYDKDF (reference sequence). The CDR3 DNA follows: TGTGCCACCACCCTCCCCGACAGGGTTAATGAGCAGTTCTTC. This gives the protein CATTLPDRVNEQFF.